The 30 T cell receptor beta chains reported below all come from one sample, sequenced in a study of cytomegalovirus exposure and HLA in healthy donors. PCR was performed using 60 Vbeta and 13 Jbeta primers. Sequencing used immunoSEQ multiplex PCR; TCRdb keeps in-frame clones, though not all of them. The table has roughly 100,000 clones, 75% seen once. Sequenced input: PBMCs. The receptors here all came from a male donor in good health and CMV-seropositive.

This sequence joins TRBV7-9 and TRBJ2-7, with 7 bases aligning to TRBD2. CDR3 size: 15 residues. Germline V gene data show CDR1 as SEHNR and CDR2 as FQNEAQ (reference sequence). V dropped 5 bases and J dropped 3; count of bases not matched to a gene: 10. The CDR3 DNA reads TGTGCCAGCAGCCCCCGGGCTAGCGGATACTACGAGCAGTACTTC. Its translation is CASSPRASGYYEQYF.

The chain uses TRBV5-1 and TRBJ2-5, with TRBD2 matching over 9 bases. The CDR3 totals 20 residues. CDR1 is SGHRS and CDR2 is YFSETQ in the germline V gene. Trimming removed 4 bases from V and 0 bases from J; junction bases left unmatched: 19. CDR3 sequence: CASSLIQGDAGGSYQETQYF. CDR3 coding DNA: TGCGCCAGCAGCCTGATCCAGGGGGATGCGGGGGGGTCCTACCAAGAGACCCAGTACTTC. The variable domain in full, completed from reference TRBV5-1 and TRBJ2-5, reads KAGVTQTPRYLIKTRGQQVTLSCSPISGHRSVSWYQQTPGQGLQFLFEYFSETQRNKGNFPGRFSGRQFSNSRSEMNVSTLELGDSALYLCASSLIQGDAGGSYQETQYFGPGTRLLVL.

The rearrangement joins TRBV7-8 to TRBJ2-3; 11 nucleotides line up with TRBD2. The germline CDR1 and CDR2 sequences are SGHVS and FQNEAQ. CDR3 length equals 16 residues. V shed 1 base and J 6 bases; nucleotides not matched to a gene: 6. The CDR3 sequence is CASSLGSSGGWDTQYF. CDR3 DNA: TGTGCCAGCAGCTTAGGTTCTAGCGGGGGGTGGGATACGCAGTATTTT.

This sequence joins TRBV30 and TRBJ1-2; D not certain. The germline V gene has CDR1 GTSNPN and CDR2 SVGIG (reference sequence). V was clipped by 5 bases and J by 4 bases, with 11 bases between them. The CDR3 runs 12 residues. CDR3 amino acids: CAWHSGLYGYTF. The DNA of the CDR3 is TGTGCCTGGCACAGCGGCCTCTATGGCTACACCTTC.

This clone was seen only a few times. The genes are TRBV19 and TRBJ1-2; perhaps TRBD1 as D (5 bases). Germline CDR1 LNHDA, CDR2 SQIVND (reference sequence). Trimming took 7 bases from V and 0 from J, leaving 15 bases between them. The CDR3 has 15 residues. The CDR3 coding sequence is TGTGCCAGTATCACCTTCGGAGGGGCTAACTATGGCTACACCTTC. This translates into CASITFGGANYGYTF.

V usage is TRBV7-9 and J usage is TRBJ2-7; the match to TRBD1 covers 11 bases. V dropped 4 bases and J dropped 2; count of bases not matched to a gene: 7. The germline V gene encodes CDR1 SEHNR and CDR2 FQNEAQ (reference sequence). There are 16 residues in the CDR3. For the CDR3, the DNA is TGTGCCAGCAGCTCCGCTTCGGGACAGGGGGCCTACGAGCAGTACTTC. Translated: CASSSASGQGAYEQYF.

This chain uses TRBV6-1 with TRBJ2-1, with TRBD2 matching over 13 bases. CDR1 MNHNS and CDR2 SASEGT come from the germline V gene. Trimming took 3 bases from V and 8 from J; bases not matched to a gene: 7. The CDR3 has 16 amino acids. As DNA, the CDR3 is TGTGCCAGCAGTGACCCACTAGCGGGAGGGCTGGATGAGCAGTTCTTC. It specifies CASSDPLAGGLDEQFF.

In its sample, this clone was seen a few times. The CDR3 coding sequence is TGCGCCAGCAGCCCAAGGACAGGGGAGAGCTCTGGGGCCAACGTCCTGACTTTC. This encodes CASSPRTGESSGANVLTF. The chain recombines TRBV5-1 with TRBJ2-6; 9 bases match TRBD1. The V and J ends lost 4 bases and 0 bases, in that order; junction bases with no gene match: 8. Germline CDR1 reads SGHRS; CDR2 reads YFSETQ. The CDR3 covers 18 residues.

V is TRBV7-6 and J is TRBJ2-7; 7 nucleotides agree with TRBD1. Trimming took 1 base from V and 3 from J; bases not matched to a gene: 3. This CDR3 comprises 14 residues. Germline-derived CDR1 and CDR2 are SGHVS and FNYEAQ. The CDR3 coding sequence is TGTGCCAGCAGCTTAGAGGGGACAGTCTACGAGCAGTACTTC. This encodes CASSLEGTVYEQYF.

The sample holds a few counts of this clone. The rearrangement links TRBV2 to TRBJ2-2; D is possibly TRBD2 (6 bases). CDR1 and CDR2 (germline): SNHLY, FYNNEI. The CDR3 is 12 residues long. Trimming removed 6 bases from V and 7 bases from J, with 9 bases in between. The CDR3 spells CASRSTSGELFF. The CDR3 DNA sequence: TGTGCCAGCAGATCGACTAGCGGGGAGCTGTTTTTT.

The chain couples TRBV29-1 to TRBJ1-2; D gene unclear. CDR3 size: 14 residues. Trimming took 7 bases from V and 4 from J, leaving 19 bases between them. The germline V gene has CDR1 SQVTM and CDR2 ANQGSEA. In nucleotides, the CDR3 is TGCAGCGCCGCCGCCGGGTCCCTCGGCTATGGCTACACCTTC. This sequence encodes CSAAAGSLGYGYTF.

This chain uses TRBV7-9 with TRBJ2-3, with 9 bases identical to TRBD2. V shed 4 bases, J shed 6 bases, and the junction held 11 bases outside the gene matches. CDR3 length: 16 amino acids. CDR1 and CDR2 from the germline V gene are SEHNR and FQNEAQ (reference sequence). CDR3: CASSSSGGRAVDTQYF. Written as DNA, the CDR3 is TGTGCCAGCAGCTCGAGCGGCGGGAGGGCCGTGGATACGCAGTATTTT.

The V gene is TRBV10-3, the J gene TRBJ2-1; a possible D gene is TRBD1 (5 bases). The germline V gene encodes CDR1 ENHRY and CDR2 SYGVKD. The CDR3 length is 16 residues. The V and J ends lost 4 bases and 7 bases respectively, with 20 bases between them. In DNA form, the CDR3 reads TGTGCCATCAGTGCAAGACAGCAGATCGTAGGAAATGAGCAGTTCTTC. Translation gives CAISARQQIVGNEQFF.

V and J are TRBV30 and TRBJ1-1, with a weak D call TRBD1 (5 bases). This CDR3 spans 15 amino acids. Germline CDR1 is GTSNPN and CDR2 is SVGIG (reference sequence). V was cut by 4 bases and J by 0 bases, with 15 bases left in between. The CDR3 DNA reads TGTGCCTGGACCATGAAGGGGTTATTGAACACTGAAGCTTTCTTT. As protein: CAWTMKGLLNTEAFF.

This clone showed up just a few times. This rearrangement joins TRBV6-6 to TRBJ2-2; 7 positions match TRBD1. V gave up 5 bases and J gave up 8 bases; unmatched junction bases: 8. The CDR3 runs 14 residues. Germline CDR1 is MNHNY and CDR2 is SVGAGI (reference sequence). DNA for the CDR3: TGTGCCAGCAGTCCCTCAGGGGGTGGAGGGGAGCTGTTTTTT. Translating gives CASSPSGGGGELFF.

In its sample, this clone was seen once. The CDR3 reads CATSSVQAGAEAFF. CDR3 in DNA: TGTGCCACCAGCAGTGTCCAGGCGGGAGCTGAAGCTTTCTTT. The chain combines TRBV15 with TRBJ1-1; D remains ambiguous. Trimming left V 3 bases short and J 6 bases short, with 14 bases between. This CDR3 has 14 amino acids. Germline values: CDR1 LNHNV, CDR2 YYDKDF (reference sequence).

The J gene is TRBJ1-5, the V gene TRBV9; 7 bases match TRBD1. This CDR3 is built from 15 residues. Germline V gene data show CDR1 as SGDLS and CDR2 as YYNGEE. J was trimmed by 7 bases and V by 1 base; bases with no gene match: 8. The CDR3 here is CASSVRTGLGQPQHF. The CDR3 bases are TGTGCCAGCAGCGTACGGACAGGATTGGGACAGCCCCAGCATTTT.

This clone came up once. The chain employs TRBV11-2 and TRBJ1-4; no firm D call. V was trimmed by 3 bases and J by 4 bases, leaving 9 bases between them. This CDR3 has 14 residues. Germline V CDR1 and CDR2: SGHAT, FQNNGV. In DNA form, the CDR3 reads TGTGCCAGCAGCTTCCGACGGGGTAATGAAAAACTGTTTTTT. It encodes CASSFRRGNEKLFF.

This clone has more than one count but fewer than ten. An end of the junction does not agree with germline; a read error may underlie this. The V gene is TRBV6-5, the J gene TRBJ1-2, with a tentative D call TRBD1 (5 bases). CDR1 is MNHEY, CDR2 SVGAGI, per germline. This CDR3 is 16 amino acids long. As DNA, the CDR3 is TGTGCCAGCAGTTACTCGACAGCTACTGTAAACTATGGCTACCCCTTC. Protein sequence: CASSYSTATVNYGYPF.

This clone was observed a single time. The CDR3 region is CASGRHSNQPQHF. The CDR3 coding sequence is TGTGCCAGTGGAAGACATAGCAATCAGCCCCAGCATTTT. V is TRBV19 and J is TRBJ1-5; D unclear. Germline V lookup: CDR1 LNHDA, CDR2 SQIVND (reference sequence). Trimming took 8 bases from V and 0 from J, leaving 8 bases between them. The CDR3 is 13 residues long. Complete variable domain (other parts from reference TRBV19 and TRBJ1-5): DGGITQSPKYLFRKEGQNVTLSCEQNLNHDAMYWYRQDPGQGLRLIYYSQIVNDFQKGDIAEGYSVSREKKESFPLTVTSAQKNPTAFYLCASGRHSNQPQHFGDGTRLSIL.

A few counts support this clone. The chain couples TRBV28 to TRBJ1-5, with TRBD1 matching 7 bases. The germline V gene has CDR1 MDHEN and CDR2 SYDVKM. The V gene end was trimmed by 6 bases and the J gene end by 2 bases; junction bases not matched to a gene: 1. The CDR3 runs to 13 residues. In nucleotides, the CDR3 is TGTGCCAGCAGCAGGGGGGGCAATCAGCCCCAGCATTTT. This codes for CASSRGGNQPQHF.

The rearrangement uses TRBV4-2 and TRBJ1-1; a possible D gene is TRBD1 (6 bases). Per the germline V gene, CDR1 is LGHNA and CDR2 is YNFKEQ. V lost 4 bases, J lost 0 bases, and 18 bases lay in between. The CDR3 runs to 17 residues. The CDR3 nucleotides are TGTGCCAGCAGCCCAGTCGGGGGGGCGGGTTTGAACACTGAAGCTTTCTTT. This encodes CASSPVGGAGLNTEAFF.

This sequence joins TRBV28 and TRBJ2-7, with unresolved D. Trimming pared 5 bases from V and 4 bases from J, leaving 6 bases between. CDR3 size: 11 residues. Looked up from germline, CDR1 is MDHEN and CDR2 is SYDVKM. The CDR3 region is CASSRSYEQYF. In DNA form, the CDR3 reads TGTGCCAGCAGTAGGAGTTACGAGCAGTACTTC.

This chain links TRBV28 with TRBJ2-5; 13 bases line up with TRBD2. The germline V gene has CDR1 MDHEN and CDR2 SYDVKM. The CDR3 is 15 amino acids. The V and J ends lost 6 bases and 7 bases, in that order; junction bases with no gene match: 8. CDR3: CASRPGLAGSRTQYF. CDR3 DNA: TGTGCCAGCAGACCGGGACTAGCGGGGAGCCGGACCCAGTACTTC.

The table lists this clone with a few counts. The J gene is TRBJ2-2, the V gene TRBV4-1; D uncertain. Trimming stripped 0 bases from V and 7 bases from J, with 6 bases between. From germline, CDR1 is MGHRA and CDR2 YSYEKL. The CDR3 runs to 13 residues. The CDR3 sequence: CASSQDPLGELFF. The CDR3 coding sequence is TGCGCCAGCAGCCAAGATCCACTCGGGGAGCTGTTTTTT.

This chain uses TRBV2 with TRBJ1-5; D not resolved. The CDR3 totals 11 residues. From germline, CDR1 is SNHLY and CDR2 FYNNEI. V dropped 8 bases and J dropped 12 bases, with 14 bases sitting between them. The CDR3 DNA follows: TGTGCCAGCCGGAGAGAGGATCACCAGCATTTT. Residues: CASRREDHQHF.

The chain uses TRBV11-2 and TRBJ2-7; 7 nucleotides line up with TRBD2. This CDR3 is 14 amino acids long. The ends lost 1 base at V and 3 bases at J; junction bases unmatched: 3. CDR1 is SGHAT, CDR2 FQNNGV, per germline. The CDR3 DNA follows: TGTGCCAGCAGCTTAGTCGCTAGCGGCTACGAGCAGTACTTC. This encodes CASSLVASGYEQYF.

The V gene is TRBV29-1, the J gene TRBJ1-2; TRBD1 matches 7 bases. This CDR3 is 16 amino acids long. The V gene end was trimmed by 5 bases and the J gene end by 1 base; junction bases not matched to a gene: 13. Looked up from germline, CDR1 is SQVTM and CDR2 is ANQGSEA. CDR3 protein: CSVQPSRGQLNYGYTF. CDR3 sequence (DNA): TGCAGCGTTCAGCCTTCTAGGGGACAGCTTAACTATGGCTACACCTTC. Looking up the rest from reference TRBV29-1 and TRBJ1-2 gives the full variable domain: SAVISQKPSRDICQRGTSLTIQCQVDSQVTMMFWYRQQPGQSLTLIATANQGSEATYESGFVIDKFPISRPNLTFSTLTVSNMSPEDSSIYLCSVQPSRGQLNYGYTFGSGTRLTVV.

The table lists this clone with a few counts. The rearrangement joins TRBV29-1 to TRBJ2-7, with D possibly TRBD1 on 5 matching bases. This CDR3 is 13 amino acids long. Germline CDR1 and CDR2: SQVTM and ANQGSEA. Trimming stripped 0 bases from V and 6 bases from J, with 12 bases between. The CDR3 DNA is TGCAGCGTTGAAGAAGGGGATATCCTCGAGCAGTACTTC. As protein: CSVEEGDILEQYF.

The V and J genes are TRBV27 and TRBJ2-6; no firm D call. Germline CDR1 and CDR2: MNHEY and SMNVEV (reference sequence). CDR3 length: 15 amino acids. V shed 5 bases and J shed 0 bases, with 8 bases lying between them. CDR3 DNA: TGTGCCAGCAGTATACGGAGCTCTGGGGCCAACGTCCTGACTTTC. This encodes CASSIRSSGANVLTF.